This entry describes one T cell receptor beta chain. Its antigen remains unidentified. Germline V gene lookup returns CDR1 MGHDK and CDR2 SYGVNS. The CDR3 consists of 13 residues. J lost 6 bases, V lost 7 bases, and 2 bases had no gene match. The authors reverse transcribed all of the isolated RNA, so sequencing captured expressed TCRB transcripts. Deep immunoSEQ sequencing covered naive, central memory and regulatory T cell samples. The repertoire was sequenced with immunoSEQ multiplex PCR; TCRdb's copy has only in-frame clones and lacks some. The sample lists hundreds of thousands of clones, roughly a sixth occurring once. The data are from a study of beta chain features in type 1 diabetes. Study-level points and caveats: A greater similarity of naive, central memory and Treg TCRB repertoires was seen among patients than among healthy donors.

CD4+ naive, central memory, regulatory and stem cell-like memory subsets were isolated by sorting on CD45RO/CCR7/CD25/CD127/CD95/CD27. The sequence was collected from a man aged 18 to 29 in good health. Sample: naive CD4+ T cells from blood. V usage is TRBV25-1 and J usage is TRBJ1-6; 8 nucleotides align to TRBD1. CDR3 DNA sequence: TGTGCCAGCAACGGACAGGGTAATTCACCCCTCCACTTT. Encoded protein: CASNGQGNSPLHF.